The clone carrying this T cell receptor (beta chain) has more than one count but fewer than ten. These data originate in a study of spatial heterogeneity in lung cancer. One entry per CDR3 protein results from TCRdb running MiXCR on the 5' RACE reads. The sample records some 120,000 distinct CDR3 sequences, approximately 12% being singletons. Looked up from germline, CDR1 is SGHAT and CDR2 is FQNNGV. After removal of 0 bases from V and 0 bases from J, the junction contained 0 bases not matched to a gene. The CDR3 is 15 residues long. The time point here: blood at routine non-recurrence follow-up after resection. Unsorted tumor, nontumor lung tissue or cryopreserved PBMC supplied the whole RNA.

This clonotype was sampled from a male donor with early-stage non-small cell lung cancer. This rearrangement joins TRBV11-2 to TRBJ2-3, with TRBD2 identical over 7 bases. Material: PBMCs, obtained at follow-up. CDR3 nucleotides: TGTGCCAGCAGCTTAGAGGGGGGGAGCACAGATACGCAGTATTTT. Its translation is CASSLEGGSTDTQYF. Using reference TRBV11-2 and TRBJ2-3 for the parts outside the CDR3, the full variable domain is EAGVAQSPRYKIIEKRQSVAFWCNPISGHATLYWYQQILGQGPKLLIQFQNNGVVDDSQLPKDRFSAERLKGVDSTLKIQPAKLEDSAVYLCASSLEGGSTDTQYFGPGTRLTVL.